This TCR beta chain was sequenced in a study of T-cell reconstitution after alpha-beta-depleted transplantation in children. Unique molecular identifiers were incorporated when the TCRbeta library was constructed. TCRdb itself ran the PCR reads through MiXCR, one entry per CDR3 protein. The data hold about 420,000 distinct CDR3 sequences, with 15% to 20% observed a single time. Germline loops: CDR1 SGHNT, CDR2 YENEEA. V dropped 3 bases and J dropped 0 bases, with 8 bases sitting between them. The CDR3 length is 14 residues. The table lists this clonotype with a few counts. Its antigen is still unknown. Findings and caveats of the study: The study traced high day-60 TCRbeta diversity in some patients to surviving recipient T cells and thymic progenitors.

The chain joins TRBV11-3 to TRBJ1-1, with D uncertain. The sample in question was PBMCs, mostly from graft donor cells, obtained 360 days after TCRalphabeta/CD19-depleted stem cell transplant. This TCR was sampled from a boy under two years old who had a stem cell transplant for Wiskott-Aldrich syndrome, so the T cells may come from the graft donor. The CDR3 DNA sequence: TGTGCCAGCAGCTTGGGAAAGATGAACACTGAAGCTTTCTTT. It is translated as CASSLGKMNTEAFF.